A single sample gave rise to the 20 T cell receptor beta chains below, sequenced in a study of T cell responses to AZD1222 COVID-19 vaccine. Only in-frame clones appear in the TCRdb table, and some are missing; sequencing was by immunoSEQ multiplex PCR. Among about 100,000 clones listed, approximately 87% were seen once. The sequences come from peripheral blood, collected on day 0 of AZD1222 vaccination. All receptors derive from an adult in good health.

The V gene is TRBV27, the J gene TRBJ2-2, with 11 bases matching TRBD1. Germline CDR1 reads MNHEY; CDR2 reads SMNVEV (reference sequence). Trimming cost V 6 bases and J 2 bases; bases outside gene matches: 11. This CDR3 spans 18 amino acids. CDR3 in amino acids: CASRRGQGAIANTGELFF. DNA of the CDR3: TGTGCCAGCAGGCGAGGACAGGGGGCTATTGCAAACACCGGGGAGCTGTTTTTT.

CDR3 DNA sequence: TGTGCCACCAGCAGAGATCGGGCTAACACTGAAGCTTTCTTT. Amino acids: CATSRDRANTEAFF. This rearrangement joins TRBV15 to TRBJ1-1, with no clear D. The CDR3 totals 14 residues. V gave up 0 bases and J gave up 2 bases, with 7 bases separating them. Germline V gives CDR1 LNHNV, CDR2 YYDKDF (reference sequence).

The chain combines TRBV19 with TRBJ2-1, with TRBD1 identical over 9 bases. Trimming removed 9 bases from V and 6 bases from J; junction bases left unmatched: 6. In germline, CDR1 is LNHDA, CDR2 SQIVND (reference sequence). The CDR3 runs 13 residues. This chain's CDR3 is CASGTGRGNEQFF. In nucleotides, the CDR3 is TGTGCCAGCGGGACAGGGCGAGGCAATGAGCAGTTCTTC.

CDR3 protein: CASSSNPRGETQYF. As DNA, the CDR3 is TGTGCCAGCAGCTCAAACCCTAGAGGAGAGACCCAGTACTTC. This chain connects TRBV7-9 to TRBJ2-5, with D hard to call. Deletions cut 4 bases from V and 4 bases from J, with 13 bases between. From germline, CDR1 is SEHNR and CDR2 FQNEAQ (reference sequence). The CDR3 length is 14 residues. The variable domain in full, with the rest retrieved from reference TRBV7-9 and TRBJ2-5, is DTGVSQNPRHKITKRGQNVTFRCDPISEHNRLYWYRQTLGQGPEFLTYFQNEAQLEKSRLLSDRFSAERPKGSFSTLEIQRTEQGDSAMYLCASSSNPRGETQYFGPGTRLLVL.

In the case of this clone: Other DNA variants within this sample encode the same CDR3. This chain joins TRBV18 and TRBJ1-2, with D uncertain. The germline V gene encodes CDR1 KGHSH and CDR2 LQKENI. The CDR3 is made up of 12 amino acids. Trimming shortened V by 5 bases and J by 1 base, and 5 bases separated the two germline ends. The CDR3, as DNA: TGTGCCAGCTCATTGGATAACTATGGCTACACCTTC. Translating gives CASSLDNYGYTF.

The chain is built from TRBV19 and TRBJ1-5; D is possibly TRBD1 (5 bases). Trimming shortened V by 3 bases and J by 1 base, and 7 bases separated the two germline ends. Germline V gene lookup returns CDR1 LNHDA and CDR2 SQIVND (reference sequence). The CDR3 consists of 14 residues. The DNA for the CDR3 is TGTGCCAGTAGTATGGGGGTAAGCAATCAGCCCCAGCATTTT. Amino acid sequence: CASSMGVSNQPQHF.

This sequence joins TRBV27 and TRBJ1-1; D remains ambiguous. Trimming removed 3 bases from V and 0 bases from J, with 5 bases in between. The CDR3 consists of 13 residues. Germline V gene lookup returns CDR1 MNHEY and CDR2 SMNVEV (reference sequence). The CDR3 loop reads CASSFGMNTEAFF. CDR3 bases: TGTGCCAGCAGTTTCGGTATGAACACTGAAGCTTTCTTT.

This chain uses TRBV6-2 or TRBV6-3 with TRBJ2-3; D ambiguous. The V gene lost 2 bases and the J gene lost 8 bases, with 11 bases spanning the gap. The CDR3 extends over 13 amino acids. Germline V gene sequence: CDR1 MNHEY, CDR2 SVGEGT. The CDR3 is CASSYAKQFTQYF. The CDR3 coding sequence is TGTGCCAGCAGTTACGCGAAACAATTTACGCAGTATTTT.

This clone was found once. The chain combines TRBV7-2 with TRBJ2-1, with 11 bases identical to TRBD2. The CDR3 has 16 residues. In germline, CDR1 is SGHTA, CDR2 FQGNSA. Trimming removed 2 bases from V and 7 bases from J; junction bases left unmatched: 7. Here the CDR3 DNA reads TGTGCCAGCAGCTTATTAGGTAGCGGGGGGGCGAATGAGCAGTTCTTC. Its translation: CASSLLGSGGANEQFF.

The rearrangement joins TRBV18 to TRBJ2-4; 7 bases are shared with TRBD1. The CDR3 contains 16 residues. Trimming cost V 3 bases and J 1 base; bases outside gene matches: 6. Germline values: CDR1 KGHSH, CDR2 LQKENI. The CDR3 region has the DNA TGTGCCAGCTCACCGGGACAGTCGGGGGCCAAAAACATTCAGTACTTC. Its protein product is CASSPGQSGAKNIQYF.

The J gene is TRBJ1-5, the V gene TRBV6-5, with a possible D match to TRBD1 (5 bases). Germline CDR1 is MNHEY and CDR2 is SVGAGI. With 8 bases removed from V and 4 bases from J, the gap between germline ends came to 18 bases. The CDR3 sequence is 15 residues long. The CDR3 DNA reads TGTGCCAGCGGTCGAATGGGGCGAGAGAATCAGCCCCAGCATTTT. Translating it yields CASGRMGRENQPQHF.

The CDR3 loop reads CASSQEEGGGLGHEQYF. The CDR3 nucleotides read TGTGCCAGCAGCCAAGAGGAGGGGGGCGGACTAGGACACGAGCAGTACTTC. The J gene is TRBJ2-7, the V gene TRBV3-1 (or the pseudogene TRBV3-2), with D maybe TRBD2 (7 bases). The CDR3 has 17 residues. The ends were cut back, 0 bases at V and 5 bases at J, with 20 bases in the middle. In germline, CDR1 is LGHDT, CDR2 YNNKEL (reference sequence).

The CDR3 coding sequence is TGTGCCACCAGCAAAAGGACAGGGGATAATTCACCCCTCCACTTT. Translating gives CATSKRTGDNSPLHF. The rearrangement uses TRBV15 and TRBJ1-6; 9 bases are shared with TRBD1. The length of the CDR3 is 15 residues. Germline CDR1 and CDR2: LNHNV and YYDKDF (reference sequence). V lost 4 bases, J lost 5 bases, and 3 bases stayed unmatched. The entire variable domain, with the rest obtained from reference TRBV15 and TRBJ1-6, is as follows: DAMVIQNPRYQVTQFGKPVTLSCSQTLNHNVMYWYQQKSSQAPKLLFHYYDKDFNNEADTPDNFQSRRPNTSFCFLDIRSPGLGDTAMYLCATSKRTGDNSPLHFGNGTRLTVT.

The rearrangement uses TRBV7-9 and TRBJ1-4, with 8 bases identical to TRBD1. The CDR3 is 15 amino acids. J lost 8 bases, V lost 5 bases, and 10 bases had no gene match. Looked up from germline, CDR1 is SEHNR and CDR2 is FQNEAQ (reference sequence). The CDR3 loop is CASSTDRGGREKLFF. The CDR3 DNA sequence: TGTGCCAGCAGCACCGACAGGGGTGGGCGAGAAAAACTGTTTTTT.

The chain employs TRBV29-1 and TRBJ2-4, with 7 bases identical to TRBD1. This CDR3 has 14 residues. Germline loops: CDR1 SQVTM, CDR2 ANQGSEA. V shed 5 bases and J 5 bases; nucleotides not matched to a gene: 9. This CDR3 is CSVSPGQVENIQYF. The DNA for the CDR3 is TGCAGCGTTTCGCCTGGACAGGTGGAAAACATTCAGTACTTC.

This rearrangement joins TRBV5-1 to TRBJ1-2, with D uncertain. This CDR3 spans 15 amino acids. V dropped 0 bases and J dropped 4 bases, with 13 bases sitting between them. In germline, CDR1 is SGHRS, CDR2 YFSETQ. The CDR3: CASSLARGRAYGYTF. The CDR3 DNA follows: TGCGCCAGCAGCTTGGCCCGCGGGCGCGCCTATGGCTACACCTTC.

Of note for this clone: At one of its ends the junction is not consistent with the germline gene, which may arise from a read error. The chain is built from TRBV7-7 and TRBJ2-1; 15 bases agree with TRBD2. CDR3 length equals 15 residues. Germline-derived CDR1 and CDR2 are SSHAT and FNYEAQ (reference sequence). CDR3 nucleotides: TGTGCTAGCAGCCCGGGACTAGCGGGAGGCAATGAGCAGTTCTTC. It translates to CASSPGLAGGNEQFF.

J is TRBJ1-2 and V is TRBV12-3 or TRBV12-4; 9 bases map to TRBD1. CDR3 size: 12 residues. The J segment lost 13 bases and the V segment lost 6 bases, leaving 9 bases of the junction unmatched. CDR3 sequence reads: CASRTTGGSPTF. For the CDR3, the DNA is TGTGCCAGCAGAACGACAGGGGGAAGCCCCACCTTC.

CDR3 sequence (DNA): TGTGCCAGCACGCAGGGGACGGAGACCCAGTACTTC. This translates into CASTQGTETQYF. The rearrangement links TRBV12-3 or TRBV12-4 to TRBJ2-5; perhaps TRBD1 as D (6 bases). V was clipped by 7 bases and J by 5 bases, with 11 bases between them. The CDR3 is 12 residues long.

This chain joins TRBV10-3 and TRBJ1-3, with D hard to call. CDR1 and CDR2 (germline): ENHRY, SYGVKD. The CDR3 runs to 15 residues. Trimming pared 6 bases from V and 2 bases from J, leaving 14 bases between. The CDR3 region is CAIRYSAEPGNTIYF. The CDR3 bases are TGTGCCATCAGGTACTCCGCAGAGCCTGGAAACACCATATATTTT.